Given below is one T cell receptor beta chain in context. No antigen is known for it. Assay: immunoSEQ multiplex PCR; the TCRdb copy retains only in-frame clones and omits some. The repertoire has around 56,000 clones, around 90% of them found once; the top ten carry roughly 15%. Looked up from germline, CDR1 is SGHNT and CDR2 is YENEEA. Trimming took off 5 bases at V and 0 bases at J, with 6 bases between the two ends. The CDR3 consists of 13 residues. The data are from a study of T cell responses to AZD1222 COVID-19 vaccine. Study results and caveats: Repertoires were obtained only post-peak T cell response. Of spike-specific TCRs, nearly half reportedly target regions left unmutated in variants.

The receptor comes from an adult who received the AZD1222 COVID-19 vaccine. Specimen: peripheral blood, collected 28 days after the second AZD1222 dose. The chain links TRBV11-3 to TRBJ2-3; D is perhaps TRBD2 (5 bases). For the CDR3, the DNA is TGTGCCAGCAGCCGAGGGAGCACAGATACGCAGTATTTT. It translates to CASSRGSTDTQYF.